This T cell receptor beta chain originates from a study of cytomegalovirus exposure and HLA in healthy donors. The overall study: Later, an analysis reported that the approximately 120 validation repertoires had used the same platform as the 500 to 800 first-cohort repertoires. General study points: Cytomegalovirus status, reportedly, was diagnosed with high specificity and sensitivity by the classifier.

About this clone itself: Antigen: not known.

Generated by immunoSEQ multiplex PCR, the TCRdb table keeps only in-frame clones and is missing some. This table holds around 140,000 clones, 94% found once. V lost 1 base and J lost 8, with 15 bases in between. From germline, CDR1 is KGHSH and CDR2 LQKENI. The CDR3 has 15 residues. Sequencing was carried out using PBMCs. V gene TRBV18 combines with J gene TRBJ2-1; D may be TRBD2 (7 bases). The sequence was collected from a man between 18 and 35 years old in good health and CMV-seropositive. The CDR3 region has the DNA TGTGCCAGCTCACCACGGACGTCGGGGGGCGATGAGCAGTTCTTC. Amino acids: CASSPRTSGGDEQFF.